A single TCR beta chain is shown here with its context. Its antigen is not identified. The sample originates from a study of shared clonotypes between healthy human individuals. Whole-study context: The cohort comprised a couple of women and three men. Their ages spanned 18 to 49 years. The study used three CD4 naive, three CD4 memory, two CD8 naive and one CD8 memory plate per donor. Study-wide results and caveats: The study generally estimated greater richness for naive than memory subsets.

CDR3 length: 17 residues. The germline V and J ends were trimmed by 0 bases and 1 base, with 16 bases remaining between them. The germline gives CDR1 SGHDN, CDR2 FVKESK. Authors' processing steps: Junction-only sequences produced by ImmunoSEQ had no quality scores, so filtering differed. Clones were read by immunoSEQ multiplex PCR, and TCRdb kept only the in-frame ones, dropping some. V and J calls and clone size come straight from that table; D and trimming were deduced from the DNA. The sample yields 190,000 or so clones, approximately 61% seen once. Sequences were obtained from memory CD4+ T cells sorted from blood. Subset defined: CD45RA-negative fraction. The gene calls are TRBV14 and TRBJ2-7; D may be TRBD2 (7 bases). This clonotype was sampled from a man aged 25-45 years in good health. CDR3: CASSQEGGPGPSYEQYF. The DNA for the CDR3 is TGTGCCAGCAGCCAAGAGGGGGGGCCGGGCCCATCCTACGAGCAGTACTTC.